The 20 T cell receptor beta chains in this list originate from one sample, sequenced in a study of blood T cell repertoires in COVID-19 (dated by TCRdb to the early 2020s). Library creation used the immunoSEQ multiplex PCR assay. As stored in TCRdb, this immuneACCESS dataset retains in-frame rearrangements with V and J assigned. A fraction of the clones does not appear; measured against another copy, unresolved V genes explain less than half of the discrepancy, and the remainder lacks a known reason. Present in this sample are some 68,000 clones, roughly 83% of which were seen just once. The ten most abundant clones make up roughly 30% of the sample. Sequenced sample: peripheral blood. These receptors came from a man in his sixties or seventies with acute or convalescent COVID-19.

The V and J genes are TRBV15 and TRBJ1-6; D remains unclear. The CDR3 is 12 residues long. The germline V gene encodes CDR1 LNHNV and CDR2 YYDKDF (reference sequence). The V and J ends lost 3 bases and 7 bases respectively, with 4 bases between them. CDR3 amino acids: CATSSPNSPLHF. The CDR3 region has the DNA TGTGCCACCAGCAGCCCAAATTCACCCCTCCACTTT.

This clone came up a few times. The CDR3 nucleotides read TGCGCCAGCAGCCAAGGCACAGGGCTGAACACTGAAGCTTTCTTT. It is translated as CASSQGTGLNTEAFF. This rearrangement joins TRBV4-3 to TRBJ1-1; maybe TRBD1 (6 bases). The CDR3 covers 15 residues. CDR1 and CDR2 from the germline V gene are LGHNA and YSLEER. Trimming removed 1 base from V and 0 bases from J, with 9 bases in between.

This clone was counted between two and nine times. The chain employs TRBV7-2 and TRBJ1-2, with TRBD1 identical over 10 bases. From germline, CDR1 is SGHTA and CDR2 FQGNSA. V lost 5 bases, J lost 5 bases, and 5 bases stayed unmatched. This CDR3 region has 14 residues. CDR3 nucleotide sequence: TGTGCCAGCAGCCAGACAGGGGGCCGATATGGCTACACCTTC. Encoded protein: CASSQTGGRYGYTF.

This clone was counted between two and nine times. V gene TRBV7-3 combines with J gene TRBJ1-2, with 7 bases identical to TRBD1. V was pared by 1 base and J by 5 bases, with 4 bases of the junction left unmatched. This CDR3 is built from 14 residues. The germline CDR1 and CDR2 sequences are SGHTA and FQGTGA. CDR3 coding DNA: TGTGCCAGCAGCTTAATAGGACAGGATTATGGCTACACCTTC. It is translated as CASSLIGQDYGYTF.

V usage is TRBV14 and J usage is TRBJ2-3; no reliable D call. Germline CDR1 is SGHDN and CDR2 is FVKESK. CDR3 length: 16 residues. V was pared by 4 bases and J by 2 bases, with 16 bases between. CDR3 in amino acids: CASSPLGTLTTDTQYF. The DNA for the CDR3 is TGTGCCAGCAGCCCTCTGGGCACCCTAACCACAGATACGCAGTATTTT.

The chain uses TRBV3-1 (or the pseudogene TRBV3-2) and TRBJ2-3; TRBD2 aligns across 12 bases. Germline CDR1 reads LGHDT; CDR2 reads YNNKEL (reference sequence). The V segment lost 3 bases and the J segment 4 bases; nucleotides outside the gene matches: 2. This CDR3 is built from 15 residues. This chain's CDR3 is CASSHSSGRADTQYF. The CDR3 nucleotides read TGTGCCAGCAGCCACTCTAGCGGGAGGGCAGATACGCAGTATTTT.

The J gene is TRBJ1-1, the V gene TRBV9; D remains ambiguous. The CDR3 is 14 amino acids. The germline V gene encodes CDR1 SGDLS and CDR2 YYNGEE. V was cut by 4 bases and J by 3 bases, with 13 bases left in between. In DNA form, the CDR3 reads TGTGCCAGCAGCCCATCCGGAGCATACACTGAAGCTTTCTTT. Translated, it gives CASSPSGAYTEAFF.

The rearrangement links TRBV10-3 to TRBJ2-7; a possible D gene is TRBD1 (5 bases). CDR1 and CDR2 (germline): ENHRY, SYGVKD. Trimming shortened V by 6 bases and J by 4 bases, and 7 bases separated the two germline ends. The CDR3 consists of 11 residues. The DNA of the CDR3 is TGTGCCATCAGGCAGGGTTACGAGCAGTACTTC. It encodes CAIRQGYEQYF.

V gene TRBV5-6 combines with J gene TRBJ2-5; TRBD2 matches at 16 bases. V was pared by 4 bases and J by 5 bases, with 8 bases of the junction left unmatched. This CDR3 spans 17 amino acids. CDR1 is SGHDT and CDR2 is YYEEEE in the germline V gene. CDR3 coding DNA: TGTGCCAGCAGCCCGGGACTAGCGGGAGGGTGGGGGGAGACCCAGTACTTC. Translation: CASSPGLAGGWGETQYF.

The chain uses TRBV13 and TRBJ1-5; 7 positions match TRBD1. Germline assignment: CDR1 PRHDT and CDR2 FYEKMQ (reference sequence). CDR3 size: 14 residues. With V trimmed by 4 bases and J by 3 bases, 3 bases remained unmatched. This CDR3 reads CASSSGTANQPQHF. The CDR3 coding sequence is TGTGCCAGCAGCTCCGGGACAGCCAATCAGCCCCAGCATTTT.

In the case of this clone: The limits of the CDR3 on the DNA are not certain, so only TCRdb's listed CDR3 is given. Here the CDR3 reads CASSHFGSGASTDTQYF. V gene TRBV3-1 (or the pseudogene TRBV3-2) combines with J gene TRBJ2-3; TRBD2, the D gene given by the table, was not confirmed from the DNA. Counting both end residues, the CDR3 totals 17 amino acids. Germline V gives CDR1 LGHDT, CDR2 YNNKEL (reference sequence).

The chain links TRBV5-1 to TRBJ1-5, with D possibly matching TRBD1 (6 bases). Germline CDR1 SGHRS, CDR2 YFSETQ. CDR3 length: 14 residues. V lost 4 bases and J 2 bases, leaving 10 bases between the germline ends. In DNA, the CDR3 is TGCGCCAGCAGCCAACAGGGTGGCAATCAGCCCCAGCATTTT. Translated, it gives CASSQQGGNQPQHF.

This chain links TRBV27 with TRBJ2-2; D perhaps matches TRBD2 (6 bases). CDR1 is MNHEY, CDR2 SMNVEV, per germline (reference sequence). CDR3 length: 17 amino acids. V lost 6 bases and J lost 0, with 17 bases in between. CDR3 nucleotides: TGTGCCAGCAGGCCCCTCGGGGGAAGCGCGAACACCGGGGAGCTGTTTTTT. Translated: CASRPLGGSANTGELFF.

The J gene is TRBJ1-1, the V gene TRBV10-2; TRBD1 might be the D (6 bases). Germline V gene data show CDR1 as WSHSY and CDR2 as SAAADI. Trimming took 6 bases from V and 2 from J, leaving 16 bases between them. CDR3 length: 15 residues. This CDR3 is CASRPGQKINTEAFF. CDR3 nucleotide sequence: TGCGCCAGCAGACCCGGACAGAAAATAAACACTGAAGCTTTCTTT.

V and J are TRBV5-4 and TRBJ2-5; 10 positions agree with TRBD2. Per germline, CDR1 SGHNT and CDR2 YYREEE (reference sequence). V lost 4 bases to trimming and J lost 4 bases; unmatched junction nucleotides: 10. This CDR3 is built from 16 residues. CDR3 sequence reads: CASSPGASGSRETQYF. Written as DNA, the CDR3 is TGTGCCAGCAGCCCCGGGGCTAGCGGGAGCCGAGAGACCCAGTACTTC. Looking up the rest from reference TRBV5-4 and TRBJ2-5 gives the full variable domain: ETGVTQSPTHLIKTRGQQVTLRCSSQSGHNTVSWYQQALGQGPQFIFQYYREEENGRGNFPPRFSGLQFPNYSSELNVNALELDDSALYLCASSPGASGSRETQYFGPGTRLLVL.

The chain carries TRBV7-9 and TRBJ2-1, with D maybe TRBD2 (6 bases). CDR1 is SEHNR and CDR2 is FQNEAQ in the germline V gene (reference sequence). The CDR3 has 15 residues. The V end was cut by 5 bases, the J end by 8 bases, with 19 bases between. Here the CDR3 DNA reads TGTGCCAGCAGCCCTGGGGCTAGCGCGGGCTATGAGCAGTTCTTC. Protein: CASSPGASAGYEQFF.

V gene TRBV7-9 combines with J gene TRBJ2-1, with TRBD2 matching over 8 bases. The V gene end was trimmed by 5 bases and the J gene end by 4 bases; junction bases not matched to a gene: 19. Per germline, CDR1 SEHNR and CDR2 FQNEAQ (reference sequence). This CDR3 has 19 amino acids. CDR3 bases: TGTGCCAGCAGCCTACGCGGTGCGGGAGGCATTCTTCATTACAATGAGCAGTTCTTC. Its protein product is CASSLRGAGGILHYNEQFF.

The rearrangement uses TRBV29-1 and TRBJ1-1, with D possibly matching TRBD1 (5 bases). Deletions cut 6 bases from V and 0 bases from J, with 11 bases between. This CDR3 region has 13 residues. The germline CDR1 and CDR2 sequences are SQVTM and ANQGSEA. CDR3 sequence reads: CSVPDSVNTEAFF. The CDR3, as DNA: TGCAGCGTGCCCGACAGTGTGAACACTGAAGCTTTCTTT.

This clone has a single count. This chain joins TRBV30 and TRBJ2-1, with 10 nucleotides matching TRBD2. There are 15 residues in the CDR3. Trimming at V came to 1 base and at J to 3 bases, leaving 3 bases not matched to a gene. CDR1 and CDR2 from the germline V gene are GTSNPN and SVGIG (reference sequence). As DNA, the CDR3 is TGTGCCTGGAGTGCAGGACTAGCGGTCTACAATGAGCAGTTCTTC. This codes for CAWSAGLAVYNEQFF.

CDR3 nucleotides: TGTGCCATCAGTGGAGGCGGGGGCTACAATGAGCAGTTCTTC. Protein: CAISGGGGYNEQFF. This rearrangement joins TRBV10-3 to TRBJ2-1; TRBD2 agrees at 7 bases. CDR3 length: 14 residues. Germline CDR1 and CDR2: ENHRY and SYGVKD. V gave up 4 bases and J gave up 3 bases; unmatched junction bases: 3.